Many counts were recorded for the clone carrying this T cell receptor (beta chain). Its antigen is as yet unknown. These data originate in a study of CD8 T cells in ankylosing spondylitis. Molecular-barcoded quantitative 5'-RACE produced these TCR beta libraries. TCRdb reprocessed the 5' RACE reads with MiXCR, giving one entry per CDR3 protein. The sample consists of approximately 90,000 distinct CDR3 sequences, about 8.3% of them appearing once. Notes on the study in general: Disease-linked clones, CD8+, were relatively rare in peripheral blood. A TCR beta motif of about eight highly homologous variants seemed to mark ankylosing spondylitis blood. Reactive arthritis synovial fluid and blood previously showed some of these motif variants.

The CDR3 has 13 residues. CDR1 and CDR2 from the germline V gene are SGHTA and FQGTGA. V was shortened by 7 bases and J by 6 bases, with 14 bases between the two germline ends. Sequenced material: blood, either unsorted or a sorted T cell fraction (not recorded which). The sequence derives from a male donor with ankylosing spondylitis or in good health (not recorded which). This sequence joins TRBV7-3 and TRBJ2-3; D is undetermined. In DNA, the CDR3 is TGTGCCAGCATCCGAGTCCCGGGTGATACGCAGTATTTT. It translates to CASIRVPGDTQYF. Using reference TRBV7-3 and TRBJ2-3 for the parts outside the CDR3, the full variable domain is GAGVSQTPSNKVTEKGKYVELRCDPISGHTALYWYRQSLGQGPEFLIYFQGTGAADDSGLPNDRFFAVRPEGSVSTLKIQRTERGDSAVYLCASIRVPGDTQYFGPGTRLTVL.